Sequencing of this T cell receptor (beta chain) was carried out in a study of shared clonotypes between healthy human individuals. Study background: Each donor's CD4 naive and CD4 memory cells filled three plates apiece, CD8 naive two, and CD8 memory one. Study findings and constraints: The study found about 5% of naive CD4 clonotypes shared across a few donors. Generally, naive subsets (rather than memory subsets) showed larger estimated richness. The generation probabilities recorded for non-shared clonotypes fell below those of clonotypes shared by all four donors.

Measured with immunoSEQ multiplex PCR; TCRdb has only the in-frame clones, and not every one. The table has roughly 2.5 million clones, around nine tenths seen once; the top ten hold under 0.15%. With regard to this clone: Its antigen is undetermined.

The TCR originated in a man between 18 and 29 years old in good health. The sequenced material came from naive CD4+ T cells sorted from blood. Noted subset: CD45RA+ positively selected.

This CDR3 is CASSGGGRGTDTQYF. In DNA, the CDR3 is TGTGCCAGCAGTGGGGGGGGTCGGGGCACAGATACGCAGTATTTT. The genes are TRBV27 and TRBJ2-3; 7 nucleotides match TRBD2. The CDR3 is 15 amino acids. Germline V gene data show CDR1 as MNHEY and CDR2 as SMNVEV (reference sequence). After removal of 5 bases from V and 1 base from J, the junction contained 6 bases not matched to a gene.